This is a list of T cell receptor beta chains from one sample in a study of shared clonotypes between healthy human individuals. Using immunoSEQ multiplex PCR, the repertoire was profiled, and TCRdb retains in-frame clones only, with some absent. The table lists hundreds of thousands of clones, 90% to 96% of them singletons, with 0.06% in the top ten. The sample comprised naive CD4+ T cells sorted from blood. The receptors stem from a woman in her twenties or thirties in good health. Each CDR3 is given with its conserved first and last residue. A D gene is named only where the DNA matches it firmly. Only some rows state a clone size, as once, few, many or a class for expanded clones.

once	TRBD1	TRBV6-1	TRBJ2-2	CASSGDPQTGAYTGELFF	TGTGCCAGCAGTGGGGACCCTCAGACAGGGGCGTACACCGGGGAGCTGTTTTTT
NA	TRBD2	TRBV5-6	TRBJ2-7	CASSTRTSGTYEQYF	TGTGCCAGCAGCACTCGGACTAGCGGTACCTACGAGCAGTACTTC
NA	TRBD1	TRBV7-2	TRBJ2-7	CASSEDRGRNEQYF	TGTGCCAGCAGCGAGGACAGGGGGCGAAACGAGCAGTACTTC
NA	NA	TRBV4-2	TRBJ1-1	CASSHSESRYAYEAFF	TGTGCCAGCAGCCACTCAGAGTCGAGATACGCATATGAAGCTTTCTTT
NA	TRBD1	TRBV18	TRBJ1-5	CASSPTGDQPQHF	TGTGCCAGCTCACCGACAGGGGATCAGCCCCAGCATTTT
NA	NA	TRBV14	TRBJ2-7	CASSQAGGAPYEQYF	TGTGCCAGCAGCCAAGCGGGCGGGGCCCCCTACGAGCAGTACTTC
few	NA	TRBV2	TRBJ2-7	CASSAGAYEQYF	TGTGCCAGCTCAGCAGGGGCCTACGAGCAGTACTTC
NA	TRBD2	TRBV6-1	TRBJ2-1	CASTSTSGSYNEQFF	TGTGCCAGCACCAGCACTAGCGGGAGCTACAATGAGCAGTTCTTC
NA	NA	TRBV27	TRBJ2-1	CASSTLAGSSYNEQFF	TGTGCCAGCAGTACCCTCGCGGGGAGCTCCTACAATGAGCAGTTCTTC
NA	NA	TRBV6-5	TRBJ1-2	CASTLGPVYGYTF	TGTGCCAGCACCCTGGGACCCGTCTATGGCTACACCTTC
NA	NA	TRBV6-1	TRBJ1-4	CASSPQGGIGEKLFF	TGTGCCAGCAGTCCCCAAGGGGGGATCGGAGAAAAACTGTTTTTT
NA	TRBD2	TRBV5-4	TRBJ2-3	CASSPSSGRHTDTQYF	TGTGCCAGCAGCCCCTCTAGCGGGAGGCATACAGATACGCAGTATTTT
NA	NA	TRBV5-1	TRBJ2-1	CASSQPGLYNEQFF	TGCGCCAGCAGCCAACCGGGACTCTACAATGAGCAGTTCTTC
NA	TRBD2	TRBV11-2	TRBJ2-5	CASSLDNSGGPGETQYF	TGTGCCAGCAGCTTAGATAATTCGGGAGGGCCGGGGGAGACCCAGTACTTC
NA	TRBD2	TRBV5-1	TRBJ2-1	CASSSQAAGVSNEQFF	TGCGCCAGCAGCTCCCAGGCAGCGGGGGTAAGCAATGAGCAGTTCTTC
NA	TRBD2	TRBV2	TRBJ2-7	CASSGGGMSLEQYF	TGTGCCAGCAGTGGGGGGGGGATGAGCCTCGAGCAGTACTTC
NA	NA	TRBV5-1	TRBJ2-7	CASSLALLPRGKQYF	TGCGCCAGCAGCTTAGCCCTATTACCTAGGGGGAAGCAGTACTTC
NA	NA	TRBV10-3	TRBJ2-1	CAISGGPSDFSYNEQFF	TGTGCCATCAGTGGGGGTCCTAGCGACTTCTCCTACAATGAGCAGTTCTTC
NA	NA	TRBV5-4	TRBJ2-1	CASSFPPHNEQFF	TGTGCCAGCAGCTTTCCGCCCCACAATGAGCAGTTCTTC
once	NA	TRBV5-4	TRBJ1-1	CASSPRDQNTEAFF	TGTGCCAGCAGCCCGAGAGACCAGAACACTGAAGCTTTCTTT
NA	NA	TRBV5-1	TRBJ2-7	CASSYGGANYEQYF	TGCGCCAGCAGCTATGGTGGAGCCAACTACGAGCAGTACTTC
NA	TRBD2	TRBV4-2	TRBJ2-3	CASSYRLADTDTQYF	TGTGCCAGCAGCTATAGACTAGCGGACACAGATACGCAGTATTTT
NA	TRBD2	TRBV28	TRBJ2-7	CASSLLAEAYEQYF	TGTGCCAGCAGTTTACTAGCGGAGGCCTACGAGCAGTACTTC
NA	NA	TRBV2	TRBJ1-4	CASSAGTNEKLFF	TGTGCCAGCAGTGCTGGGACTAATGAAAAACTGTTTTTT
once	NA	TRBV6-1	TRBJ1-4	CASKYQQGPNEKLFF	TGTGCCAGCAAGTACCAACAGGGCCCTAATGAAAAACTGTTTTTT
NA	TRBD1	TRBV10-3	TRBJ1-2	CAINSDRVGNYGYTF	TGTGCCATCAACTCGGACAGGGTTGGCAACTATGGCTACACCTTC
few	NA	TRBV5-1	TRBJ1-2	CASSLLTKLLGYTF	TGCGCCAGCAGCTTGTTGACGAAACTACTTGGCTACACCTTC
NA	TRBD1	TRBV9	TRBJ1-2	CASSGWTGNYGYTF	TGTGCCAGCAGCGGATGGACAGGAAACTATGGCTACACCTTC
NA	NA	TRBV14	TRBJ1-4	CASSQAEHEKLFF	TGTGCCAGCAGCCAAGCAGAGCACGAAAAACTGTTTTTT
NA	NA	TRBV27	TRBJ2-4	CASRDRVGAKNIQYF	TGTGCCAGCAGGGACCGCGTCGGGGCCAAAAACATTCAGTACTTC
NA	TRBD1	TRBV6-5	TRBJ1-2	CASRRQGRVLYGYTF	TGTGCCAGCAGAAGACAGGGTCGCGTTCTATACGGCTACACCTTC
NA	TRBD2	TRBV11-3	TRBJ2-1	CASSLVAGGPSEQFF	TGTGCCAGCAGCTTAGTAGCGGGAGGGCCTAGTGAGCAGTTCTTC
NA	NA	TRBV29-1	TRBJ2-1	CSVGENGTPNKQFF	TGCAGCGTTGGAGAAAACGGGACACCCAATAAGCAGTTCTTC
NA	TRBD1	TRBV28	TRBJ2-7	CASSLTGGAGYEQYF	TGTGCCAGCAGCCTGACAGGGGGCGCGGGCTACGAGCAGTACTTC
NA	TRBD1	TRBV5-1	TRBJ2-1	CASSLKGQGANEQFF	TGCGCCAGCAGCTTGAAGGGACAGGGGGCCAATGAGCAGTTCTTC
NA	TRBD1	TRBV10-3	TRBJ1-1	CAISSGTDNTEAFF	TGTGCCATCAGTTCCGGGACAGACAACACTGAAGCTTTCTTT
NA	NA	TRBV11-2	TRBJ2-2	CASSSRLTGELFF	TGTGCCAGCAGCTCTCGCCTAACCGGGGAGCTGTTTTTT
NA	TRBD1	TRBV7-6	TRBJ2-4	CASTPPIRDRKNIQYF	TGTGCCAGCACCCCTCCTATCCGGGACAGGAAAAACATTCAGTACTTC
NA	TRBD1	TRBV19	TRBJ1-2	CASSIGQAVGYGYTF	TGTGCCAGTAGTATCGGACAGGCGGTAGGCTATGGCTACACCTTC
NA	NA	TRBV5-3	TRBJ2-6	CARSPGEQSRANVLTF	TGTGCCAGAAGTCCTGGTGAACAAAGTCGGGCCAACGTCCTGACTTTC
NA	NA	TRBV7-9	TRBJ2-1	CASSLGSGSSGSYNEQFF	TGTGCCAGCAGCTTAGGGTCTGGAAGTAGCGGCTCCTACAATGAGCAGTTCTTC
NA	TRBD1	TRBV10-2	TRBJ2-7	CASRGDRGPTGEQYF	TGCGCCAGCAGAGGGGACAGGGGACCTACCGGAGAGCAGTACTTC
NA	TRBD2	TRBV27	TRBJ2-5	CASKTSGRKEQAQYF	TGTGCCAGCAAGACTAGCGGGAGAAAGGAGCAAGCCCAGTACTTC
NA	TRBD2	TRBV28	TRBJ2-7	CASSLRGVGNSEQYF	TGTGCCAGCAGCCTCCGGGGGGTAGGGAACTCCGAGCAGTACTTC
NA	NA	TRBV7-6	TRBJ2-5	CASSLSVPYQETQYF	TGTGCCAGCAGCCTGAGCGTTCCGTACCAAGAGACCCAGTACTTC
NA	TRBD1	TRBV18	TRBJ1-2	CASSPRAPVGGRGDGYTF	TGTGCCAGCTCACCGAGGGCCCCGGTCGGGGGCAGGGGGGATGGCTACACCTTC
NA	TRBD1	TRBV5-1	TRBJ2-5	CASSGGQGRETQYF	TGCGCCAGCAGCGGGGGACAGGGGAGAGAGACCCAGTACTTC
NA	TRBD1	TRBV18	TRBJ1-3	CASSAGTGPGNTIYF	TGTGCCAGCTCCGCCGGGACAGGGCCTGGAAACACCATATATTTT
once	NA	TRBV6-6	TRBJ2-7	CASRTGRSTYEQYF	TGTGCCAGCAGGACGGGACGCTCGACCTACGAGCAGTACTTC
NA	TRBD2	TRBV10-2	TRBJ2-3	CASGLAGSTDTQYF	TGCGCCAGCGGACTAGCGGGTAGCACAGATACGCAGTATTTT
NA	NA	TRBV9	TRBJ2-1	CASSARSQAFYNEQFF	TGTGCCAGCAGCGCCCGTTCCCAGGCTTTCTACAATGAGCAGTTCTTC
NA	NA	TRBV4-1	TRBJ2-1	CASSQTIPFYNEQFF	TGCGCCAGCAGCCAAACAATACCCTTCTACAATGAGCAGTTCTTC
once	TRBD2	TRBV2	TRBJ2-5	CAAEEREGRTQYF	TGTGCTGCGGAGGAACGGGAGGGTCGGACCCAGTACTTC
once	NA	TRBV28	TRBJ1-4	CASSLYVDEKLFF	TGTGCCAGCAGTTTATACGTGGATGAAAAACTGTTTTTT
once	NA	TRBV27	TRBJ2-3	CASSLWTSTDTQYF	TGTGCCAGCAGTTTATGGACCAGCACAGATACGCAGTATTTT